A single sample gave rise to the 15 T cell receptor beta chains below, sequenced in a study of blood T cell repertoires in COVID-19. The repertoire was sequenced with immunoSEQ multiplex PCR; TCRdb's copy has only in-frame clones and lacks some. The table has some 35,000 clones, approximately 78% seen once. Sequencing input: peripheral blood. All receptors come from a man older than 75 with active or convalescent COVID-19.

This clone showed up just once. The genes are TRBV9 and TRBJ2-1, with TRBD2 identical over 7 bases. The CDR3 spans 17 residues. Germline assignment: CDR1 SGDLS and CDR2 YYNGEE. The V segment lost 0 bases and the J segment 7 bases; nucleotides outside the gene matches: 13. The CDR3 DNA is TGTGCCAGCAGCGTAGGGTCTAGCGGTGAGATCTTGAATGAGCAGTTCTTC. Protein product: CASSVGSSGEILNEQFF.

The chain carries TRBV5-1 and TRBJ2-7; possible D gene TRBD2, 6 bases. The CDR3 loop spans 16 amino acids. The V end was cut by 0 bases, the J end by 3 bases, with 16 bases between. Germline CDR1 is SGHRS and CDR2 is YFSETQ. CDR3 region: CASSLAPGTPNYEQYF. The DNA of the CDR3 is TGCGCCAGCAGCTTGGCCCCCGGGACTCCTAACTACGAGCAGTACTTC.

The V gene is TRBV2, the J gene TRBJ1-2, with 10 nucleotides matching TRBD1. The V and J ends lost 4 bases and 8 bases, in that order; junction bases with no gene match: 13. This CDR3 is 16 amino acids long. The germline V gene encodes CDR1 SNHLY and CDR2 FYNNEI. The chain's CDR3 is CASSAFTIDRGRGYTF. CDR3 sequence (DNA): TGTGCCAGCAGTGCTTTCACAATCGACAGGGGGCGAGGCTACACCTTC.

The rearrangement links TRBV10-3 to TRBJ1-5; a weak D match, TRBD1 (5 bases). Trimming stripped 8 bases from V and 3 bases from J, with 17 bases between. CDR1 is ENHRY, CDR2 SYGVKD, per germline. The CDR3 is 15 amino acids. The DNA of the CDR3 is TGTGCCATCGGGACCGATAGCGGTTTCAATCAGCCCCAGCATTTT. Protein sequence: CAIGTDSGFNQPQHF.

The rearrangement uses TRBV4-3 and TRBJ1-2; D is ambiguous. V lost 0 bases, J lost 1 base, and 9 bases lay in between. This CDR3 comprises 15 residues. The germline V gene encodes CDR1 LGHNA and CDR2 YSLEER. CDR3 loop: CASSQEAEDNYGYTF. CDR3 bases: TGCGCCAGCAGCCAAGAGGCCGAAGATAACTATGGCTACACCTTC.

This chain uses TRBV19 with TRBJ1-2, with D possibly being TRBD1 (6 bases). The CDR3 has 14 residues. Trimming took off 1 base at V and 8 bases at J, with 14 bases between the two ends. The V gene's germline CDR1 is LNHDA and CDR2 SQIVND (reference sequence). The CDR3 region is CASSIAGQLGGYTF. CDR3 sequence (DNA): TGTGCCAGTAGTATAGCTGGACAGTTAGGCGGCTACACCTTC.

The gene calls are TRBV28 and TRBJ2-1; D is perhaps TRBD2 (6 bases). This CDR3 contains 15 residues. Trimming left V 11 bases short and J 0 bases short, with 17 bases between. The germline V gene has CDR1 MDHEN and CDR2 SYDVKM. In DNA form, the CDR3 reads TGTGCCGGGGGTTCTGGCGGGGCCTCCTACAATGAGCAGTTCTTC. This codes for CAGGSGGASYNEQFF.

This clone was found once. The DNA of the CDR3 is TGTGCCGAATCTTCAGCCGAGGATGGCGAGCAGTACTTC. It translates to CAESSAEDGEQYF. V usage is TRBV7-9 and J usage is TRBJ2-7; D is undetermined. CDR1 and CDR2 (germline): SEHNR, FQNEAQ (reference sequence). This CDR3 contains 13 residues. Between the trimmed V and J ends, which lost 11 bases and 6 bases, there was a span of 20 bases.

This chain links TRBV28 with TRBJ2-1; 14 bases are shared with TRBD2. The CDR3 extends over 15 amino acids. The ends lost 4 bases at V and 8 bases at J; junction bases unmatched: 4. The germline V gene encodes CDR1 MDHEN and CDR2 SYDVKM. CDR3 in DNA: TGTGCCAGCAGTTCCGGGACTAGCGGGAGCGATGAGCAGTTCTTC. Translation gives CASSSGTSGSDEQFF.

CDR3: CASSRGGLGYTF. In nucleotides, the CDR3 is TGTGCCAGCAGTCGGGGAGGACTAGGCTACACCTTC. V gene TRBV28 combines with J gene TRBJ1-2; no reliable D call. Germline V gene data show CDR1 as MDHEN and CDR2 as SYDVKM. The V end was cut by 5 bases, the J end by 8 bases, with 12 bases between. The CDR3 consists of 12 residues.

The gene calls are TRBV5-1 and TRBJ1-5; no reliable D call. Deletions cut 0 bases from V and 3 bases from J, with 7 bases between. Germline V gene lookup returns CDR1 SGHRS and CDR2 YFSETQ. There are 14 residues in the CDR3. The CDR3 is CASSLAGDNQPQHF. CDR3 in DNA: TGCGCCAGCAGCTTGGCGGGAGACAATCAGCCCCAGCATTTT.

This rearrangement joins TRBV7-3 to TRBJ2-5, with D perhaps TRBD1 (7 bases). This CDR3 is 13 amino acids long. Germline V gives CDR1 SGHTA, CDR2 FQGTGA. V lost 5 bases, J lost 7 bases, and 14 bases lay in between. The CDR3 spells CASSAGRTGTQYF. CDR3 in DNA: TGTGCCAGCAGCGCGGGACGGACAGGGACCCAGTACTTC.

The chain combines TRBV19 with TRBJ2-1; 9 bases map to TRBD2. Germline V CDR1 and CDR2: LNHDA, SQIVND (reference sequence). The CDR3 is made up of 15 amino acids. Trimming at V came to 5 bases and at J to 4 bases, leaving 6 bases not matched to a gene. The CDR3 loop is CASSGLSGRYNEQFF. DNA for the CDR3: TGTGCCAGTAGTGGGCTGAGCGGGAGGTACAATGAGCAGTTCTTC.

In DNA, the CDR3 is TGTGCCAGCAGTTTGGACAGGGTCTCCCACGCGAACACCGGGGAGCTGTTTTTT. Its protein product is CASSLDRVSHANTGELFF. The gene calls are TRBV27 and TRBJ2-2; 8 bases are shared with TRBD1. With V trimmed by 3 bases and J by 0 bases, 9 bases remained unmatched. CDR3 length equals 18 residues. The germline V gene encodes CDR1 MNHEY and CDR2 SMNVEV (reference sequence).

V gene TRBV10-3 combines with J gene TRBJ2-2; D gene uncertain. This CDR3 comprises 14 residues. Trimming shortened V by 6 bases and J by 2 bases, and 10 bases separated the two germline ends. Germline values: CDR1 ENHRY, CDR2 SYGVKD. CDR3 sequence (DNA): TGTGCCATCAGGTCCCTCTCTAACACCGGGGAGCTGTTTTTT. This codes for CAIRSLSNTGELFF.